This T cell receptor (beta chain) was identified during a study of control samples from healthy donors and cancer patients. The CDR3 spans 14 residues. Germline assignment: CDR1 SGHRS and CDR2 YFSETQ. V was pared by 0 bases and J by 3 bases, with 6 bases between. Only in-frame clones appear in the TCRdb table, and some are missing; sequencing was by immunoSEQ multiplex PCR. The table lists 63,000 or so clones, roughly 89% of them singletons. The sequence was collected from a man in his fifties or sixties with colorectal cancer. What was sequenced was PBMCs. The chain combines TRBV5-1 with TRBJ2-2, with D uncertain. The CDR3 DNA reads TGCGCCAGCAGCTTGGGAGCTCACACCGGGGAGCTGTTTTTT. Protein product: CASSLGAHTGELFF. The full variable domain, rest sourced from reference TRBV5-1 and TRBJ2-2, is KAGVTQTPRYLIKTRGQQVTLSCSPISGHRSVSWYQQTPGQGLQFLFEYFSETQRNKGNFPGRFSGRQFSNSRSEMNVSTLELGDSALYLCASSLGAHTGELFFGEGSRLTVL.